This T cell receptor (beta chain) was identified in a study of blood T cell repertoires in COVID-19. Study context: The cDNA or gDNA used as material had been derived from T cells, B-cell-depleted T cells, or PBMCs.

V lost 2 bases, J lost 7 bases, and 20 bases lay in between. CDR3 length: 16 residues. Germline-derived CDR1 and CDR2 are SGHTA and FQGNSA. In the study's own analysis: Amplifying reference gene primers gave estimates of nucleated cell counts. Sequencing used immunoSEQ multiplex PCR; TCRdb keeps in-frame clones, though not all of them. For V, J and clone size, that table is used; D and trimming come from the DNA. The sample holds approximately 25,000 clones; more than 80% are singletons and the top ten take almost 2.5%. It was during active infection that Seattle patients were enrolled and then longitudinally followed.

This receptor was identified in a woman in her seventies with COVID-19, enrolled during active disease. What was sequenced was peripheral blood. The chain uses TRBV7-2 and TRBJ1-1; maybe TRBD1 (6 bases). The CDR3 nucleotides read TGTGCCAGCAGCTTACTGGACCCGCTCCTACAGGGTGAAGCTTTCTTT. It is translated as CASSLLDPLLQGEAFF.